This TCR beta chain was retrieved from a study of T cells in Graves' hyperthyroidism and ophthalmopathy. Study-level results: The model foresaw ophthalmopathy a median 6.5 months prior to onset. Clonotypes that were expanded in thyroid above 0.001 mostly appeared in blood too.

RNA transcripts were the template for amplifying TCR beta CDR3 regions. Primed by the HTBI set, a first-round RT-PCR was run on the TCR CDR3. TCRdb re-called the multiplex PCR reads through MiXCR, storing one row per CDR3 protein. The sample comprises 490,000 or so distinct CDR3 sequences, about 20% of which are singletons, and 49% rests with the top ten. There are 16 residues in the CDR3. Germline assignment: CDR1 SGHTA and CDR2 FQGTGA. Trimming removed 1 base from V and 6 bases from J, with 15 bases in between. Ophthalmopathy cases scored 3 or more on the Clinical Activity Score and 4 or more on NOSPECS grade, with duration below 3 months. Diagnosis rested on symptoms, serum thyroxine and TRAb, thyroid ultrasound, and orbital computed tomography. Only a few counts were recorded for this clonotype. Its specificity is unknown.

The TCR sequence derives from a woman between 65 and 79 years old with Graves' ophthalmopathy. Sequencing used blood. The chain is built from TRBV7-3 and TRBJ2-2; TRBD2 might be the D (6 bases). CDR3 nucleotides: TGTGCCAGCAGCTTAATGGCTAGCGTGACAGCCGGGGAGCTGTTTTTT. This codes for CASSLMASVTAGELFF.